This passage covers 10 T cell receptor beta chains from one sample sequenced in a study of shared clonotypes between healthy human individuals. Data came from immunoSEQ multiplex PCR; TCRdb stores just in-frame clones and leaves some out. The table has nearly 750,000 clones, around 70% seen once. The specimen was memory CD4+ T cells sorted from blood. The subset here: CD45RA-negative fraction. The source of these receptors is a young woman in good health.

V is TRBV11-2 and J is TRBJ2-3; TRBD2 aligns across 7 bases. Trimming removed 6 bases from V and 3 bases from J; junction bases left unmatched: 15. This CDR3 is built from 17 residues. Germline assignment: CDR1 SGHAT and CDR2 FQNNGV. The CDR3 DNA reads TGTGCCAGCAGGAGGGGTCGGGGGGAGAAGGGTACAGATACGCAGTATTTT. It translates to CASRRGRGEKGTDTQYF. Full variable domain (remainder filled in from reference TRBV11-2 and TRBJ2-3): EAGVAQSPRYKIIEKRQSVAFWCNPISGHATLYWYQQILGQGPKLLIQFQNNGVVDDSQLPKDRFSAERLKGVDSTLKIQPAKLEDSAVYLCASRRGRGEKGTDTQYFGPGTRLTVL.

The count of this clone is one. The chain combines TRBV28 with TRBJ2-3, with TRBD1 matching over 10 bases. The junction had 11 bases not matched to a gene; V was cut back by 2 bases and J by 0 bases. The CDR3 sequence is 19 residues long. Germline V gives CDR1 MDHEN, CDR2 SYDVKM. In DNA form, the CDR3 reads TGTGCCAGCAGTTTAGTAGGAGTAGGGACAGGGGCCAGCACAGATACGCAGTATTTT. Residues: CASSLVGVGTGASTDTQYF. The full variable domain, completed using reference TRBV28 and TRBJ2-3, is DVKVTQSSRYLVKRTGEKVFLECVQDMDHENMFWYRQDPGLGLRLIYFSYDVKMKEKGDIPEGYSVSREKKERFSLILESASTNQTSMYLCASSLVGVGTGASTDTQYFGPGTRLTVL.

The rearrangement joins TRBV25-1 to TRBJ2-2; unclear D gene. The CDR3 is 15 residues long. The ends were cut back, 10 bases at V and 3 bases at J, with 18 bases in the middle. Germline-derived CDR1 and CDR2 are MGHDK and SYGVNS. In nucleotides, the CDR3 is TGTGCCACCTTACTTTGGACGACGGACACCGGGGAGCTGTTTTTT. It translates to CATLLWTTDTGELFF. The whole variable domain, filled in from reference TRBV25-1 and TRBJ2-2, reads EADIYQTPRYLVIGTGKKITLECSQTMGHDKMYWYQQDPGMELHLIHYSYGVNSTEKGDLSSESTVSRIRTEHFPLTLESARPSHTSQYLCATLLWTTDTGELFFGEGSRLTVL.

The rearrangement joins TRBV4-1 to TRBJ2-2; TRBD2 agrees at 14 bases. V lost 4 bases, J lost 1 base, and 2 bases stayed unmatched. CDR1 is MGHRA and CDR2 is YSYEKL in the germline V gene. The CDR3 covers 17 residues. The CDR3 here is CASSRGTSGRNTGELFF. CDR3 coding DNA: TGCGCCAGCAGCCGCGGGACTAGCGGGAGGAACACCGGGGAGCTGTTTTTT.

The chain joins TRBV19 to TRBJ2-3, with 7 bases aligning to TRBD2. The CDR3 is 15 amino acids. Germline V gene lookup returns CDR1 LNHDA and CDR2 SQIVND (reference sequence). V gave up 3 bases and J gave up 2 bases; unmatched junction bases: 5. CDR3 DNA sequence: TGTGCCAGTAGTATTCCTAGCGGCCTCACAGATACGCAGTATTTT. This sequence encodes CASSIPSGLTDTQYF.

This rearrangement joins TRBV4-2 to TRBJ2-7; the D call may be TRBD1 or TRBD2 (5 bases each). Trimming cost V 1 base and J 4 bases, with 17 bases left between them. Germline V CDR1 and CDR2: LGHNA, YNFKEQ. This CDR3 is built from 16 residues. CDR3 protein: CASSQGGGGPNYEQYF. DNA for the CDR3: TGTGCCAGCAGCCAAGGGGGCGGCGGGCCCAATTACGAGCAGTACTTC.

This clone was counted only a few times. This rearrangement joins TRBV11-2 to TRBJ2-3, with D hard to call. Germline CDR1 reads SGHAT; CDR2 reads FQNNGV. The CDR3 is 13 amino acids. Trimming took off 4 bases at V and 4 bases at J, with 9 bases between the two ends. DNA of the CDR3: TGTGCCAGCAGCTATAGGGTCCCAGATACGCAGTATTTT. Translation: CASSYRVPDTQYF.

The chain uses TRBV9 and TRBJ1-1; no clear D gene. V was cut by 0 bases and J by 6 bases, with 12 bases left in between. From germline, CDR1 is SGDLS and CDR2 YYNGEE. The CDR3 totals 14 residues. CDR3 in DNA: TGTGCCAGCAGCGTAGGAGGGTTTGGGGCTGAAGCTTTCTTT. The encoded protein is CASSVGGFGAEAFF.

The chain has TRBV20-1 and TRBJ2-1; 8 bases are shared with TRBD1. This CDR3 has 11 amino acids. Germline CDR1 DFQATT, CDR2 SNEGSKA (reference sequence). After removal of 5 bases from V and 9 bases from J, the junction contained 3 bases not matched to a gene. The CDR3 DNA sequence: TGCAGTGCTTGGGACAGGCTTGAGCAGTTCTTC. It is translated as CSAWDRLEQFF.

The chain carries TRBV29-1 and TRBJ2-7; 10 bases match TRBD1. The CDR3 sequence is 13 residues long. Germline-derived CDR1 and CDR2 are SQVTM and ANQGSEA. Trimming removed 8 bases from V and 6 bases from J; junction bases left unmatched: 10. This chain's CDR3 is CSWARDRGSEQYF. As DNA, the CDR3 is TGCAGCTGGGCCCGGGACAGGGGATCCGAGCAGTACTTC.